Listed here are 3 T cell receptor beta chains from one sample, sequenced in a study of graft-versus-host responses after intestinal transplantation. Libraries were prepared by immunoSEQ multiplex PCR; TCRdb keeps only in-frame clonotypes and omits some of them. Of approximately 130,000 clones listed, about 92% are singletons. Their recognized antigens are unknown. The sequences come from unstimulated CD4+ T cells sorted from spleen or lymph node cells, collected before intestinal transplant. The receptor set was obtained from a human donor who received an intestinal transplant.

The rearrangement links TRBV6-5 to TRBJ2-5, with D unclear. The CDR3 length is 13 residues. Germline loops: CDR1 MNHEY, CDR2 SVGAGI. Trimming removed 6 bases from V and 5 bases from J, with 13 bases in between. The CDR3 region has the DNA TGTGCCAGCAGACCCGGGTCTGTGGAGACCCAGTACTTC. Protein sequence: CASRPGSVETQYF.

In this sample, this clone turned up once. The chain has TRBV5-1 and TRBJ2-3; 10 bases map to TRBD2. V gave up 3 bases and J gave up 8 bases; unmatched junction bases: 9. Germline CDR1 and CDR2: SGHRS and YFSETQ. The CDR3 spans 15 residues. CDR3 sequence: CASSSLAGAPGTQYF. For the CDR3, the DNA is TGCGCCAGCAGCTCCCTAGCGGGGGCCCCTGGTACGCAGTATTTT.

CDR3 coding DNA: TGTGCCAGCAGCGGTCGAACAGGTTCGTACGAGCAGTACTTC. Protein: CASSGRTGSYEQYF. The chain carries TRBV5-6 and TRBJ2-7; D is perhaps TRBD1 (5 bases). Per germline, CDR1 SGHDT and CDR2 YYEEEE. This CDR3 spans 14 amino acids. Trimming took off 4 bases at V and 4 bases at J, with 15 bases between the two ends.